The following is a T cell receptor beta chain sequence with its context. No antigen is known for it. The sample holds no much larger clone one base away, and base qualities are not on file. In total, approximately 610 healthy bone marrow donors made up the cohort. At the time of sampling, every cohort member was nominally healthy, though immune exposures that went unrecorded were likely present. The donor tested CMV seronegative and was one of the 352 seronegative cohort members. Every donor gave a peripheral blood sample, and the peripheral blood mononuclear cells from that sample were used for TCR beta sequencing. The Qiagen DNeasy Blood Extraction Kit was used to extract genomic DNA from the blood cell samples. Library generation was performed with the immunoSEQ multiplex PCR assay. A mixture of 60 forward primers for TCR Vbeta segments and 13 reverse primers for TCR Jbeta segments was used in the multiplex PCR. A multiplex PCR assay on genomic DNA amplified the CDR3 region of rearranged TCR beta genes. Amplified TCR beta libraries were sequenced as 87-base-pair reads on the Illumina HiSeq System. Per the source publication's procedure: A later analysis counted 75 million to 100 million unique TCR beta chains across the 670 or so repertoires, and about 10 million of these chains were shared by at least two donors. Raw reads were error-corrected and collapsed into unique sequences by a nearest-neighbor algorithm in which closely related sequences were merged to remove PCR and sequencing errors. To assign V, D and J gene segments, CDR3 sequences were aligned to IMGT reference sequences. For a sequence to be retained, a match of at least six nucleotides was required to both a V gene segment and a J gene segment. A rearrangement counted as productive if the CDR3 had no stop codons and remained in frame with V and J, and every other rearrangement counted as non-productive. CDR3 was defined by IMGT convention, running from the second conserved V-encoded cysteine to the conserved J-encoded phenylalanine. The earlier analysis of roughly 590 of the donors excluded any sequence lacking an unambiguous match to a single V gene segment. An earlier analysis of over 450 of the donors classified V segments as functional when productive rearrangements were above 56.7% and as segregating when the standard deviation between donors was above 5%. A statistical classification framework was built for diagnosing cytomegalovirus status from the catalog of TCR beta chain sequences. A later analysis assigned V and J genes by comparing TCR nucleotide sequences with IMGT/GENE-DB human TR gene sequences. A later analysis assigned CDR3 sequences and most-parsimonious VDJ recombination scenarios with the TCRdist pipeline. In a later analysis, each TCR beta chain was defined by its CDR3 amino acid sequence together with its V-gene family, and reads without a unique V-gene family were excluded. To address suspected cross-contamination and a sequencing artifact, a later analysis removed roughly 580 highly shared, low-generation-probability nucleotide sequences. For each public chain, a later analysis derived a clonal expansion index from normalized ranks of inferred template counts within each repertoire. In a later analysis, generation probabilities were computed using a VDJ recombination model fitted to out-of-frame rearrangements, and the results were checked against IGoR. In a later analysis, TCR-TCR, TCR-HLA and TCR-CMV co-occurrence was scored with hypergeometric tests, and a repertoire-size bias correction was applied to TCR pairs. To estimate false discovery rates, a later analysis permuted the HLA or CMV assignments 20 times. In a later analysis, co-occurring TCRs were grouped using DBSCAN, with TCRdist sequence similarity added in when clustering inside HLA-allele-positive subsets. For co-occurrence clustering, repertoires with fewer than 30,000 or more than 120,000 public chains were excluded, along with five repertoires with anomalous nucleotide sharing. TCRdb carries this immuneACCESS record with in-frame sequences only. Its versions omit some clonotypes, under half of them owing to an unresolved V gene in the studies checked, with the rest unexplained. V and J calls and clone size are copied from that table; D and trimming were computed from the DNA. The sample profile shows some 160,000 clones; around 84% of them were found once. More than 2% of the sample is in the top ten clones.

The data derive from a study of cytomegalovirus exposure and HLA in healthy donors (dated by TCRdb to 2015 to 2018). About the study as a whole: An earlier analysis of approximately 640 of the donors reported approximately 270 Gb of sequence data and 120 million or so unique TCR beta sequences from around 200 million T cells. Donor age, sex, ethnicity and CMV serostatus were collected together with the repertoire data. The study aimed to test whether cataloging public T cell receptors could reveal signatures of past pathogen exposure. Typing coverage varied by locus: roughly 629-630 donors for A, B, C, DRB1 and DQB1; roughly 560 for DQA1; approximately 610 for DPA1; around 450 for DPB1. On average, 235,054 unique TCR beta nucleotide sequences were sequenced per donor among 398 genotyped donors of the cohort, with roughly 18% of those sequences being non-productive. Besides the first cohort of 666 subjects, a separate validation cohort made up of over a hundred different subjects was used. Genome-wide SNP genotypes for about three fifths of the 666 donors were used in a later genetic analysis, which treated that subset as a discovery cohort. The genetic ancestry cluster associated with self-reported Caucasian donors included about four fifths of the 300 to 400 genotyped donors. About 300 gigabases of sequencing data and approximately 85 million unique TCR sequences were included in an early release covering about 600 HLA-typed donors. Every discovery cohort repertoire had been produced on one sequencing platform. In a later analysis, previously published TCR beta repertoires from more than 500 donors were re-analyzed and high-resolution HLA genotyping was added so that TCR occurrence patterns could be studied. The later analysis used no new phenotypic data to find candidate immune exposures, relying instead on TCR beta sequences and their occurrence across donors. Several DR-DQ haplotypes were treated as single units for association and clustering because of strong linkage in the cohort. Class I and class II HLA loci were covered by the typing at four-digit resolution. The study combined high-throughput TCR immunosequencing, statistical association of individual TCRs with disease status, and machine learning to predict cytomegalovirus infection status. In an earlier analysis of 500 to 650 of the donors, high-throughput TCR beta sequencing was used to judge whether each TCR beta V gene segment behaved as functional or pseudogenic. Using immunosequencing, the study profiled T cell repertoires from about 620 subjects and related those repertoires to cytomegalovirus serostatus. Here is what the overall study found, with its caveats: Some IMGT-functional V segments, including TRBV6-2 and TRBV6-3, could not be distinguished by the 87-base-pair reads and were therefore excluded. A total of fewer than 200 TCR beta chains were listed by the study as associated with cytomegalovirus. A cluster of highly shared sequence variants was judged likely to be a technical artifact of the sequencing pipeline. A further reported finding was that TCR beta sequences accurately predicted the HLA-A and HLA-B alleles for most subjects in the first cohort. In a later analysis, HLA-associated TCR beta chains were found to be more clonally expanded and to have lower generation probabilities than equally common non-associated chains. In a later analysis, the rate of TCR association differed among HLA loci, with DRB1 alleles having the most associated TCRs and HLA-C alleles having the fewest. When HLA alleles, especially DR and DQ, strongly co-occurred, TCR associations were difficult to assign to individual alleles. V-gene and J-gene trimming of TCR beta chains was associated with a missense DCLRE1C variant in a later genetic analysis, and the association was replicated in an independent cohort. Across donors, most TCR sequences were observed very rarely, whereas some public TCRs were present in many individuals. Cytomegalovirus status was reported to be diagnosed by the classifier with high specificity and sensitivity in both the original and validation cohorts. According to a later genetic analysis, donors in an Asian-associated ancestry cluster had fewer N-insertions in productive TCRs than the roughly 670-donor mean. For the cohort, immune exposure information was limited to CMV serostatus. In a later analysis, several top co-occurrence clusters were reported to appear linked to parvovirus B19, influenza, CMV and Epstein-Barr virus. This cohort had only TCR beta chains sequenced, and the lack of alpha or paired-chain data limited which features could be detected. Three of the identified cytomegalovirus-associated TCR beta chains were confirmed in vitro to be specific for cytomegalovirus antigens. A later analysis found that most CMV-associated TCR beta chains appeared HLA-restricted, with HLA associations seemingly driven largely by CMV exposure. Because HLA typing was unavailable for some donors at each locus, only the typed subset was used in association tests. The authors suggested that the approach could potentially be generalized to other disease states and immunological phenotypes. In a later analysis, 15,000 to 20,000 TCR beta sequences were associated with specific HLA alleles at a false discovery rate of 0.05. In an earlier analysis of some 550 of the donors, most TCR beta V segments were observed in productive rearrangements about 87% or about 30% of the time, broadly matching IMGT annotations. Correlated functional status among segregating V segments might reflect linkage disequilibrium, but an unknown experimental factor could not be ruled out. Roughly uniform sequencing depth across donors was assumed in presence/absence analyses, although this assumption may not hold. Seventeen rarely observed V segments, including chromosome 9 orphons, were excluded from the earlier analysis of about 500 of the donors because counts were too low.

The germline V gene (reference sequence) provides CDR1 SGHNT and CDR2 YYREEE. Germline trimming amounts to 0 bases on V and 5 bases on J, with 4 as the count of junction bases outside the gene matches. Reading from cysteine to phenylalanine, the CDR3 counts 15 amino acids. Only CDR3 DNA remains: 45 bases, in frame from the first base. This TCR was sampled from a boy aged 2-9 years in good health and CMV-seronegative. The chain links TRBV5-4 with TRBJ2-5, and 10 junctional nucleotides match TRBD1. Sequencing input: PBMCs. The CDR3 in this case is CASSLGQGAWETQYF. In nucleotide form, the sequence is TGTGCCAGCAGCTTGGGACAGGGGGCTTGGGAGACCCAGTACTTC. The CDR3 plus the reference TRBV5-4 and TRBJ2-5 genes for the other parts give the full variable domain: ETGVTQSPTHLIKTRGQQVTLRCSSQSGHNTVSWYQQALGQGPQFIFQYYREEENGRGNFPPRFSGLQFPNYSSELNVNALELDDSALYLCASSLGQGAWETQYFGPGTRLLVL.